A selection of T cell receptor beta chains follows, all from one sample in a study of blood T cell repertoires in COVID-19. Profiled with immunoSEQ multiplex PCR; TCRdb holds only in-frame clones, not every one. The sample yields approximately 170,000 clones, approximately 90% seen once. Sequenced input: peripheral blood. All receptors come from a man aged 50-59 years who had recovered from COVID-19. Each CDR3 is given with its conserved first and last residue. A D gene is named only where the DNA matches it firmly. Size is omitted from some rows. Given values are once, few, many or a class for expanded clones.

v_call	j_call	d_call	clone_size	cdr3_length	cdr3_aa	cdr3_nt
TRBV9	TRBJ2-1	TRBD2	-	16	CASSPRTSGAYNEQFF	TGTGCCAGCAGCCCTAGGACTAGCGGAGCCTACAATGAGCAGTTCTTC
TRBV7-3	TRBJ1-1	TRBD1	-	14	CASSLHRGDTEAFF	TGTGCCAGCAGCCTTCACAGGGGTGACACTGAAGCTTTCTTT
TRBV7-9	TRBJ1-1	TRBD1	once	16	CASRPRQGAVNTEAFF	TGTGCCAGCCGACCTCGACAGGGGGCTGTGAACACTGAAGCTTTCTTT
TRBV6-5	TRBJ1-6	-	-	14	CASTDWGVVSPLHF	TGTGCCAGCACCGACTGGGGGGTTGTTTCACCCCTCCACTTT
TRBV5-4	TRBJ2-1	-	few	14	CASSLQGWMGEQFF	TGTGCCAGCAGCCTCCAGGGGTGGATGGGTGAGCAGTTCTTC
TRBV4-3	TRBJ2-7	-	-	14	CASSQGRRTYEQYF	TGCGCCAGCAGCCAAGGGAGACGGACCTACGAGCAGTACTTC
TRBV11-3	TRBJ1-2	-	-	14	CASSFPGANYGYTF	TGTGCCAGCAGCTTCCCCGGAGCTAACTATGGCTACACCTTC
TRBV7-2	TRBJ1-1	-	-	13	CASSLDRNTEAFF	TGTGCCAGCAGCTTAGACAGGAACACTGAAGCTTTCTTT
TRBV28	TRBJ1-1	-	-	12	CASSLQVTEAFF	TGTGCCAGCAGTTTGCAGGTCACTGAAGCTTTCTTT
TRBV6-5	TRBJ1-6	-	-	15	CASSYSDSPPQPLHF	TGTGCCAGCAGTTACTCCGACTCACCGCCGCAACCCCTCCACTTT
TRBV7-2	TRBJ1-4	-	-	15	CASSRDSATNEKLFF	TGTGCCAGCAGCCGCGACAGCGCAACTAATGAAAAACTGTTTTTT
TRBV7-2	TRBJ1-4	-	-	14	CASSRTGGNEKLFF	TGTGCCAGCAGCCGTACGGGGGGTAATGAAAAACTGTTTTTT
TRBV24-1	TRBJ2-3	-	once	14	CATSEPGQTDTQYF	TGTGCCACCAGTGAACCCGGACAAACAGATACGCAGTATTTT
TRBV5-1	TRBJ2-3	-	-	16	CASSFLGTDGGDTQYF	TGCGCCAGCAGCTTTTTGGGGACAGACGGGGGAGATACGCAGTATTTT
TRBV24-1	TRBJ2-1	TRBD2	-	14	CATSLLAGGNEQFF	TGTGCCACCAGTTTGCTAGCGGGAGGCAATGAGCAGTTCTTC
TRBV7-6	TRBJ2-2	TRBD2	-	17	CASSLRLAGPNTGELFF	TGTGCCAGCAGCTTAAGACTAGCGGGACCGAACACCGGGGAGCTGTTTTTT
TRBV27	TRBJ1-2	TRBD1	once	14	CASSSGTGINGYTF	TGTGCCAGCAGTTCCGGGACAGGGATTAATGGCTACACCTTC
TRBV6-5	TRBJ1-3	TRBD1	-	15	CASTTGQGGGNTIYF	TGTGCCAGCACCACAGGACAGGGGGGAGGAAACACCATATATTTT
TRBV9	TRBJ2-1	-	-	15	CASSVAWESYNEQFF	TGTGCCAGCAGCGTAGCGTGGGAGTCCTACAATGAGCAGTTCTTC
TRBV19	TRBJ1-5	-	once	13	CASDSAGGQPQHF	TGTGCCAGTGACAGCGCCGGGGGACAGCCCCAGCATTTT
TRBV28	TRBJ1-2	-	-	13	CATQGPWRRGYTF	TGTGCCACCCAAGGCCCGTGGAGACGGGGCTACACCTTC
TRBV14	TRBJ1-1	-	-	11	CASSHLTEAFF	TGTGCCAGCAGCCATCTCACTGAAGCTTTCTTT
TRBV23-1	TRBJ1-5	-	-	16	CASSQLGTRRDQPQHF	TGCGCCAGCAGTCAACTAGGGACACGTAGAGATCAGCCCCAGCATTTT
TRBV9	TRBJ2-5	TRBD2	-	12	CASSPSGDTQYF	TGTGCCAGCAGCCCTAGCGGGGATACCCAGTACTTC
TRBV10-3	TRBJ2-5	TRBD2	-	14	CAISVSSGGETQYF	TGTGCCATCAGTGTTTCTAGCGGGGGGGAGACCCAGTACTTC
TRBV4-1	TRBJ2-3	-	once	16	CASSQDGGLSSSAQYF	TGCGCCAGCAGCCAAGATGGGGGACTGAGTAGCAGTGCGCAGTATTTT
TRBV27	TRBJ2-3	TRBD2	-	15	CASSLSGTYSDTQYF	TGTGCCAGCAGCCTTAGCGGGACGTACTCAGATACGCAGTATTTT
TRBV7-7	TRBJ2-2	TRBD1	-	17	CASSLGRQGAVTGELFF	TGTGCCAGCAGCTTAGGGCGACAGGGGGCTGTCACCGGGGAGCTGTTTTTT
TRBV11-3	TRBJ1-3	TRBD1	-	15	CASSPGQGPGNTIYF	TGTGCCAGCAGCCCCGGACAGGGCCCTGGAAACACCATATATTTT
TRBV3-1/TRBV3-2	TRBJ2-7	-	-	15	CASSSWTSRAYEQYF	TGTGCCAGCAGCTCCTGGACCTCCAGGGCCTACGAGCAGTACTTC
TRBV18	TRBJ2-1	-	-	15	CASSPRSEIYNEQFF	TGTGCCAGCTCACCCCGCAGCGAGATTTACAATGAGCAGTTCTTC
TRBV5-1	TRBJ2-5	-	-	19	CASSRQTQTRKNGRETQYF	TGCGCCAGCAGCCGTCAGACCCAGACTAGAAAGAATGGAAGGGAGACCCAGTACTTC
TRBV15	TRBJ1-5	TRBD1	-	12	CATSRDREPQHF	TGTGCCACCAGCCGTGACAGGGAGCCCCAGCATTTT
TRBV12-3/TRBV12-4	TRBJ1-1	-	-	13	CASSSTVNTEAFF	TGTGCCAGCAGTTCGACAGTGAACACTGAAGCTTTCTTT
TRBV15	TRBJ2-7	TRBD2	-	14	CATSVTSGSYEQYF	TGTGCCACCAGCGTGACTAGCGGGAGTTACGAGCAGTACTTC